The 20 T cell receptor beta chains below all came from one sample that was sequenced in a study of cytomegalovirus exposure and HLA in healthy donors. Primers for the PCR totalled 60 Vbeta and 13 Jbeta. Only in-frame clones appear in the TCRdb table, and some are missing; sequencing was by immunoSEQ multiplex PCR. The sample records around 28,000 clones, just under 90% being singletons. Sequencing used PBMCs. These receptors came from a boy aged 5-17 years in good health and CMV-seronegative.

This sequence joins TRBV10-2 and TRBJ2-7; 8 bases agree with TRBD2. Germline V gives CDR1 WSHSY, CDR2 SAAADI. V gave up 6 bases and J gave up 5 bases; unmatched junction bases: 9. The CDR3 is 14 amino acids. CDR3 sequence: CASRPGLVKDEQYF. CDR3 DNA: TGCGCCAGCAGACCGGGACTAGTAAAAGACGAGCAGTACTTC.

CDR3 residues: CASSQGTGINYGYTF. The CDR3 DNA reads TGCGCCAGCAGCCAAGGCACAGGGATTAACTATGGCTACACCTTC. The chain has TRBV4-3 and TRBJ1-2; D perhaps matches TRBD1 (6 bases). The V end was cut by 1 base, the J end by 1 base, with 10 bases between. Per germline, CDR1 LGHNA and CDR2 YSLEER. The CDR3 runs 15 residues.

V gene TRBV29-1 combines with J gene TRBJ2-1, with D maybe TRBD2 (5 bases). CDR1 is SQVTM and CDR2 is ANQGSEA in the germline V gene. This CDR3 contains 14 residues. V lost 8 bases, J lost 1 base, and 15 bases lay in between. CDR3 protein: CSLKPPGSYNEQFF. CDR3 DNA sequence: TGCAGCCTTAAGCCTCCGGGGTCCTACAATGAGCAGTTCTTC.

Here the CDR3 reads CASSLGLAGGHNEQFF. CDR3 DNA sequence: TGCGCCAGCAGCTTGGGACTAGCGGGGGGGCACAATGAGCAGTTCTTC. The J gene is TRBJ2-1, the V gene TRBV5-1, with 14 bases identical to TRBD2. Trimming removed 0 bases from V and 5 bases from J; junction bases left unmatched: 1. This CDR3 contains 16 residues. The germline V gene encodes CDR1 SGHRS and CDR2 YFSETQ.

This clone was detected only once. The genes are TRBV2 and TRBJ2-5; 7 bases match TRBD1. Germline V gene lookup returns CDR1 SNHLY and CDR2 FYNNEI. CDR3 length: 15 residues. Trimming took 4 bases from V and 2 from J; bases not matched to a gene: 7. CDR3 nucleotides: TGTGCCAGCAGTGTCGACAGGGTTCGGCAAGAGACCCAGTACTTC. Translation gives CASSVDRVRQETQYF.

This clone has a single count. V gene TRBV18 combines with J gene TRBJ1-6; 9 bases agree with TRBD1. Trimming removed 6 bases from V and 10 bases from J; junction bases left unmatched: 7. From germline, CDR1 is KGHSH and CDR2 LQKENI. The CDR3 loop spans 14 amino acids. In DNA form, the CDR3 reads TGTGCCAGCTCGATCCGGGACAGGGAGTCACCCCTCCACTTT. Amino acid sequence: CASSIRDRESPLHF.

The rearrangement uses TRBV2 and TRBJ1-4, with D tentatively TRBD1 (5 bases). Trimming cost V 4 bases and J 8 bases, with 14 bases left between them. The CDR3 has 14 residues. Germline V gene data show CDR1 as SNHLY and CDR2 as FYNNEI. The CDR3 here is CASSARQLGEKLFF. The CDR3 region has the DNA TGTGCCAGCAGTGCTAGACAGCTCGGGGAAAAACTGTTTTTT.

CDR3 sequence reads: CASRGRTGIADTQYF. The CDR3 DNA reads TGTGCCAGCAGGGGGAGGACGGGCATCGCAGATACGCAGTATTTT. The chain combines TRBV2 with TRBJ2-3, with D possibly being TRBD2 (6 bases). The CDR3 is made up of 15 amino acids. Germline V gene sequence: CDR1 SNHLY, CDR2 FYNNEI. V lost 6 bases to trimming and J lost 4 bases, with 17 bases between them.

This sequence joins TRBV18 and TRBJ2-7, with TRBD1 matching 11 bases. V was clipped by 5 bases and J by 6 bases; unmatched bases: 3. The CDR3 has 13 residues. Looked up from germline, CDR1 is KGHSH and CDR2 is LQKENI. CDR3 loop: CASSAGTGGEQYF. The DNA of the CDR3 is TGTGCCAGCTCAGCAGGGACAGGGGGCGAGCAGTACTTC.

This chain connects TRBV28 to TRBJ1-4, with D unresolved. Germline CDR1 reads MDHEN; CDR2 reads SYDVKM. The CDR3 runs 16 residues. Between the trimmed V and J ends, which lost 2 bases and 0 bases, there was a span of 10 bases. The CDR3 DNA reads TGTGCCAGCAGTTTAACAGCAGAGACAACTAATGAAAAACTGTTTTTT. Encoded protein: CASSLTAETTNEKLFF.

V usage is TRBV28 and J usage is TRBJ1-5, with 10 bases lining up with TRBD1. In germline, CDR1 is MDHEN, CDR2 SYDVKM. There are 15 residues in the CDR3. The ends lost 3 bases at V and 8 bases at J; junction bases unmatched: 7. The DNA of the CDR3 is TGTGCCAGCAGTTTCGCCGGGACAGGGGAGAAGCCCCAGCATTTT. It translates to CASSFAGTGEKPQHF.

The chain combines TRBV6-5 with TRBJ1-5; unclear D gene. Germline loops: CDR1 MNHEY, CDR2 SVGAGI. The V and J ends lost 0 bases and 4 bases respectively, with 7 bases between them. This CDR3 has 14 residues. The CDR3 is CASSYSRVNQPQHF. CDR3 nucleotide sequence: TGTGCCAGCAGTTACTCTAGAGTTAATCAGCCCCAGCATTTT.

The chain recombines TRBV30 with TRBJ2-3; TRBD2 matches 8 bases. The CDR3 is made up of 14 amino acids. The V gene's germline CDR1 is GTSNPN and CDR2 SVGIG (reference sequence). The junction had 6 bases not matched to a gene; V was cut back by 3 bases and J by 4 bases. The DNA for the CDR3 is TGTGCCTGGAGCCTAGGACTAGCTTCAGATACGCAGTATTTT. It translates to CAWSLGLASDTQYF.

The chain couples TRBV7-8 to TRBJ2-7; 9 bases map to TRBD1. The CDR3 is 16 amino acids. Germline CDR1 is SGHVS and CDR2 is FQNEAQ. V shed 1 base, J shed 4 bases, and the junction held 8 bases outside the gene matches. In DNA form, the CDR3 reads TGTGCCAGCAGCTTAGTTAGAGGGACAGGGAGATACGAGCAGTACTTC. It is translated as CASSLVRGTGRYEQYF.

The rearrangement links TRBV7-6 to TRBJ2-1; 9 bases match TRBD2. Germline CDR1 reads SGHVS; CDR2 reads FNYEAQ. The V and J ends lost 5 bases and 8 bases, in that order; junction bases with no gene match: 13. The CDR3 is 16 amino acids. CDR3 coding DNA: TGTGCCAGCAGCCCCTTTTCGGGACTAGCCTTCCATGAGCAGTTCTTC. It encodes CASSPFSGLAFHEQFF. Using reference TRBV7-6 and TRBJ2-1 for the parts outside the CDR3, the full variable domain is GAGVSQSPRYKVTKRGQDVALRCDPISGHVSLYWYRQALGQGPEFLTYFNYEAQQDKSGLPNDRFSAERPEGSISTLTIQRTEQRDSAMYRCASSPFSGLAFHEQFFGPGTRLTVL.

Note on this clone: A junction end diverges from the germline sequence, so it may reflect a read error. The rearrangement links TRBV18 to TRBJ1-2, with D possibly being TRBD1 (5 bases). Per the germline V gene, CDR1 is KGHSH and CDR2 is LQKENI. The CDR3 consists of 14 residues. This CDR3 reads CASSPQQENYGYTF. CDR3 sequence (DNA): TGTGCCAGCTCGCCACAACAGGAGAACTATGGCTACACCTTC.

V gene TRBV7-6 combines with J gene TRBJ1-1, with D maybe TRBD1 (6 bases). Germline CDR1 and CDR2: SGHVS and FNYEAQ. Trimming removed 2 bases from V and 7 bases from J, with 14 bases in between. This CDR3 is 14 amino acids long. In DNA, the CDR3 is TGTGCCAGCAGCTTACGCAGGGGACGGAATGAAGCTTTCTTT. Amino acids: CASSLRRGRNEAFF. Variable domain in full (rest from reference TRBV7-6 and TRBJ1-1): GAGVSQSPRYKVTKRGQDVALRCDPISGHVSLYWYRQALGQGPEFLTYFNYEAQQDKSGLPNDRFSAERPEGSISTLTIQRTEQRDSAMYRCASSLRRGRNEAFFGQGTRLTVV.

The chain joins TRBV7-6 to TRBJ2-1; D remains unclear. Between the trimmed V and J ends, which lost 5 bases and 5 bases, there was a span of 13 bases. The CDR3 covers 14 residues. CDR1 is SGHVS, CDR2 FNYEAQ, per germline. The CDR3 nucleotides read TGTGCCAGCAGCCTCGGGTACTCGCACAATGAGCAGTTCTTC. Translation gives CASSLGYSHNEQFF.

This clone was detected only a few times. V is TRBV4-1 and J is TRBJ1-1; D is unclear. The CDR3 runs to 14 residues. Between the trimmed V and J ends, which lost 2 bases and 1 base, there was a span of 8 bases. The germline V gene encodes CDR1 MGHRA and CDR2 YSYEKL. CDR3 protein: CASSQFVGNTEAFF. The CDR3 coding sequence is TGCGCCAGCAGCCAATTCGTCGGGAACACTGAAGCTTTCTTT.

In nucleotides, the CDR3 is TGTGCCAGCAGTTACTCGATTGAGACCGGGGAGCTGTTTTTT. Its protein is CASSYSIETGELFF. V gene TRBV6-5 combines with J gene TRBJ2-2; D not resolved. The CDR3 has 14 residues. Germline V gives CDR1 MNHEY, CDR2 SVGAGI. V dropped 0 bases and J dropped 5 bases, with 7 bases sitting between them.